Included here is one T cell receptor beta chain sequence, with context. What it binds is unknown. This sample is drawn from a study of T cell responses to AZD1222 COVID-19 vaccine. Findings and limits, study-wide: Repertoire sampling happened only post peak T cell response. Baseline seropositivity characterized only a handful of AZD1222 recipients. Among spike-specific TCRs, nearly half reportedly target unmutated variant regions.

This CDR3 is built from 12 residues. The germline V and J ends were trimmed by 3 bases and 6 bases, with 9 bases remaining between them. Measured with immunoSEQ multiplex PCR; TCRdb has only the in-frame clones, and not every one. The table has about 190,000 clones, approximately 92% seen once. This TCR derives from an adult in good health. The chain employs TRBV12-3 or TRBV12-4 and TRBJ2-7; unclear D gene. Sequenced material: peripheral blood, taken on day 0 of AZD1222 vaccination. CDR3 amino acids: CASSFVPVEQYF. CDR3 nucleotide sequence: TGTGCCAGCAGTTTCGTTCCAGTCGAGCAGTACTTC.